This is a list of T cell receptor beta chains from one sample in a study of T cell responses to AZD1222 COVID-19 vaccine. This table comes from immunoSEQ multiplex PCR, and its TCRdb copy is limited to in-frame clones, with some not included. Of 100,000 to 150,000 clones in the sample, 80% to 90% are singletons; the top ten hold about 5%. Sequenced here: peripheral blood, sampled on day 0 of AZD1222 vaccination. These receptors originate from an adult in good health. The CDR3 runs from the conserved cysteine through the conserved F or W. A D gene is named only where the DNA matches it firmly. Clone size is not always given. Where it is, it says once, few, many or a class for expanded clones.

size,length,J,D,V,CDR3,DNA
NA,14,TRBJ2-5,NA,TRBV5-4,CASSSGSSRETQYF,TGTGCCAGCAGCTCAGGTAGCTCGAGGGAGACCCAGTACTTC
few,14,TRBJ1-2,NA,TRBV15,CATSRERINYGYTF,TGTGCCACCAGCAGAGAGCGGATCAACTATGGCTACACCTTC
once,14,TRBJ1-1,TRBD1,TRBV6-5,CASTHAGTDTEAFF,TGTGCCAGCACCCATGCCGGGACAGACACTGAAGCTTTCTTT
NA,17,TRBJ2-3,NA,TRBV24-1,CATSADVGDPGTDTQYF,TGTGCCACCAGTGCCGACGTAGGAGATCCGGGCACAGATACGCAGTATTTT
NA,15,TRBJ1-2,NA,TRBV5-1,CASSRSPGDNYGYTF,TGCGCCAGCAGCCGGAGTCCAGGGGACAACTATGGCTACACCTTC
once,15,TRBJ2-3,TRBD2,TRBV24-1,CATGTSGHSTDTQYF,TGTGCCACCGGCACTAGCGGGCATAGCACAGATACGCAGTATTTT
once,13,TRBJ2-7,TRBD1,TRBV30,CAWDGTGGYEQYF,TGTGCCTGGGACGGGACAGGAGGATACGAGCAGTACTTC
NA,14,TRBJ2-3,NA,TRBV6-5,CASSRGTTADTQYF,TGTGCCAGCAGCCGGGGGACAACAGCAGATACGCAGTATTTT
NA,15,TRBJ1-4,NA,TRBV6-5,CASNRVAGTYEKLFF,TGTGCCAGCAATCGCGTTGCCGGGACATATGAAAAACTGTTTTTT
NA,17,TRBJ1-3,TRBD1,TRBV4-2,CASSVKGGLGSGNTIYF,TGTGCCAGCAGCGTTAAAGGGGGCCTTGGCTCTGGAAACACCATATATTTT
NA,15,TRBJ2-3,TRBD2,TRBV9,CASSASGGIGDTQYF,TGTGCCAGCAGCGCGAGCGGGGGGATAGGGGATACGCAGTATTTT
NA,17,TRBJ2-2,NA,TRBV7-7,CASSPSRQVKNTGELFF,TGTGCCAGCAGCCCCAGTCGGCAGGTCAAGAACACCGGGGAGCTGTTTTTT
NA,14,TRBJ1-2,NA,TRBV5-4,CASSPGGANYGYTF,TGTGCCAGCAGCCCGGGGGGAGCTAACTATGGCTACACCTTC
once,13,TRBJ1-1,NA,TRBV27,CASSSGLNTEAFF,TGTGCCAGCAGTTCCGGGCTGAACACTGAAGCTTTCTTT